Each of the 18 T cell receptor beta chains below was sequenced from the same sample in a study of blood T cell repertoires in COVID-19. Measured with immunoSEQ multiplex PCR; TCRdb has only the in-frame clones, and not every one. The repertoire holds 200,000 to 250,000 clones, about 88% seen once, with roughly 4% in the top ten. The sample comprised PBMCs or T cells enriched from blood (not recorded which). Every receptor here comes from a woman in her twenties or thirties who had been exposed to COVID-19.

The chain couples TRBV21-1 to TRBJ1-4. TRBV21-1 is tagged as a pseudogene. CDR3 length: 15 amino acids. The CDR3 nucleotides read TGTGCCAGCACCCCGGGGGACCCTACTAATGAAAAACTGTTTTTT. It yields the protein CASTPGDPTNEKLFF.

V is TRBV7-2 and J is TRBJ2-1, with 8 bases that match TRBD2. Germline loops: CDR1 SGHTA, CDR2 FQGNSA. V shed 0 bases and J 0 bases; nucleotides not matched to a gene: 7. The CDR3 extends over 18 amino acids. The CDR3 DNA is TGTGCCAGCAGCTTAGCATATCGGGGGGGGCTCTCCTACAATGAGCAGTTCTTC. Protein product: CASSLAYRGGLSYNEQFF.

The chain links TRBV6-2 or TRBV6-3 to TRBJ2-2, with 8 positions matching TRBD2. The CDR3 loop spans 14 amino acids. Germline V lookup: CDR1 MNHEY, CDR2 SVGEGT. V lost 4 bases to trimming and J lost 7 bases; unmatched junction nucleotides: 5. CDR3 protein: CASSSHSGSGELFF. CDR3 sequence (DNA): TGTGCCAGCAGTTCCCACAGCGGGAGCGGGGAGCTGTTTTTT.

The rearrangement uses TRBV6-1 and TRBJ1-3; TRBD1 is a possible D gene (5 bases). The germline V and J ends were trimmed by 1 base and 2 bases, with 6 bases remaining between them. This CDR3 has 14 residues. Germline V gene sequence: CDR1 MNHNS, CDR2 SASEGT. In DNA form, the CDR3 reads TGTGCCAGCAGTGAAGGGACACCTGGAAACACCATATATTTT. Translation gives CASSEGTPGNTIYF.

This clone was picked up a small number of times. V usage is TRBV27 and J usage is TRBJ1-1; the D is unclear. Germline CDR1 and CDR2: MNHEY and SMNVEV (reference sequence). The length of the CDR3 is 14 residues. V lost 8 bases to trimming and J lost 2 bases, with 15 bases between them. CDR3 in amino acids: CASGMNTRNTEAFF. For the CDR3, the DNA is TGTGCCAGCGGCATGAACACCAGAAACACTGAAGCTTTCTTT.

The chain recombines TRBV2 with TRBJ1-2; D is unclear. CDR1 and CDR2 (germline): SNHLY, FYNNEI. V lost 3 bases and J 1 base, leaving 9 bases between the germline ends. CDR3 length equals 14 residues. For the CDR3, the DNA is TGTGCCAGCAGTGAGCAGTCTGATAACTATGGCTACACCTTC. Its translation: CASSEQSDNYGYTF.

This clone was counted only a few times. The chain combines TRBV19 with TRBJ1-5, with a weak D call TRBD1 (5 bases). The CDR3 consists of 15 residues. Germline V CDR1 and CDR2: LNHDA, SQIVND (reference sequence). Trimming stripped 3 bases from V and 2 bases from J, with 11 bases between. CDR3 DNA sequence: TGTGCCAGTAGTATCGGGGGGAAGGGCAATCAGCCCCAGCATTTT. Translating it yields CASSIGGKGNQPQHF.

V gene TRBV10-2 combines with J gene TRBJ1-1; D might be TRBD1 (5 bases). The CDR3 is 15 residues long. Germline V lookup: CDR1 WSHSY, CDR2 SAAADI. V was pared by 6 bases and J by 0 bases, with 14 bases between. The DNA of the CDR3 is TGCGCCAGCAGCCAAACCGGGACTTTGAACACTGAAGCTTTCTTT. Translating it yields CASSQTGTLNTEAFF.

Concerning this clone itself: The junction and the germline gene differ at one end; a read error may be behind it. The chain is built from TRBV7-7 and TRBJ1-5; TRBD1 is a possible D gene (6 bases). The germline CDR1 and CDR2 sequences are SSHAT and FNYEAQ (reference sequence). This CDR3 is 13 amino acids long. Written as DNA, the CDR3 is TGTGCTAGCAGCCCAGGGGAGGGTCAGCCCCAGCATTTT. Protein sequence: CASSPGEGQPQHF.

The chain joins TRBV3-1 (or the pseudogene TRBV3-2) to TRBJ1-6; tentatively, D is TRBD1 (5 bases). Trimming took off 1 base at V and 9 bases at J, with 13 bases between the two ends. Germline V lookup: CDR1 LGHDT, CDR2 YNNKEL (reference sequence). The CDR3 runs to 15 residues. The CDR3 is CASSQGGRGGSPLHF. CDR3 sequence (DNA): TGTGCCAGCAGCCAAGGGGGAAGGGGAGGTTCACCCCTCCACTTT.

CDR3 sequence: CASSHPPEAGGDTIYF. The DNA of the CDR3 is TGTGCCAGCAGCCATCCTCCAGAGGCAGGGGGAGACACCATATATTTT. The chain has TRBV3-1 (or the pseudogene TRBV3-2) and TRBJ1-3; 7 bases are shared with TRBD1. Germline lookup yields CDR1 LGHDT and CDR2 YNNKEL (reference sequence). CDR3 length equals 16 residues. V lost 3 bases and J lost 8; bases outside the gene matches: 13.

The V call is TRBV12-1, the J call TRBJ1-1; no check of the table's D call, TRBD1, against the DNA was made. TRBV12-1 is described as a pseudogene. The CDR3 consists of 17 residues. CDR3 protein: CASSHSTGKRMNTEAFF. The CDR3 region has the DNA TGTGCCAGCAGCCACTCGACAGGCAAACGCATGAACACTGAAGCTTTCTTT.

The rearrangement uses TRBV27 and TRBJ1-5; tentative D call: TRBD1 (5 bases). CDR3 length: 16 residues. Germline V gene lookup returns CDR1 MNHEY and CDR2 SMNVEV (reference sequence). The V and J ends lost 5 bases and 6 bases respectively, with 20 bases between them. DNA for the CDR3: TGTGCCAGCAGTGCCTCCGGGCAGGGAGGCGGTCAGCCCCAGCATTTT. Protein product: CASSASGQGGGQPQHF.

The chain links TRBV5-4 to TRBJ2-7; a possible D gene is TRBD2 (6 bases). Trimming stripped 0 bases from V and 2 bases from J, with 12 bases between. CDR1 SGHNT and CDR2 YYREEE come from the germline V gene (reference sequence). The CDR3 loop spans 15 amino acids. Here the CDR3 reads CASSLGSGTAYEQYF. In DNA, the CDR3 is TGTGCCAGCAGCTTGGGTAGCGGCACCGCCTACGAGCAGTACTTC.

This sequence joins TRBV3-1 (or the pseudogene TRBV3-2) and TRBJ1-6; D possibly corresponds to TRBD1 (6 bases). V lost 4 bases and J lost 10, with 17 bases in between. This CDR3 contains 15 residues. CDR1 is LGHDT, CDR2 YNNKEL, per germline (reference sequence). Here the CDR3 DNA reads TGTGCCAGCAGCCGGGAGGGGGGAAGAAGGTCACCCCTCCACTTT. Amino acids: CASSREGGRRSPLHF.

The J gene is TRBJ1-6, the V gene TRBV30; no clear D. This CDR3 contains 13 residues. CDR1 and CDR2 (germline): GTSNPN, SVGIG (reference sequence). Deletions cut 2 bases from V and 4 bases from J, with 6 bases between. The CDR3 DNA reads as TGTGCCTGGAGTCCACATTATAATTCACCCCTCCACTTT. Translating it yields CAWSPHYNSPLHF.

The sample holds one count of this clone. The rearrangement joins TRBV11-2 to TRBJ1-1; TRBD1 is a possible D gene (5 bases). The CDR3 is made up of 15 amino acids. V was clipped by 0 bases and J by 2 bases, with 10 bases between them. The germline V gene has CDR1 SGHAT and CDR2 FQNNGV. The CDR3 DNA reads TGTGCCAGCAGCTTAGATCCGACAGCTAACACTGAAGCTTTCTTT. Its protein product is CASSLDPTANTEAFF.

On this clone itself: Other nucleotide sequences from this sample produce the same CDR3. The chain is built from TRBV15 and TRBJ2-2; D unclear. V was trimmed by 0 bases and J by 6 bases, leaving 8 bases between them. Per germline, CDR1 LNHNV and CDR2 YYDKDF (reference sequence). The length of the CDR3 is 14 residues. CDR3 amino acids: CATSRDPGAGELFF. CDR3 DNA sequence: TGTGCCACCAGCAGAGATCCAGGCGCCGGGGAGCTGTTTTTT.